One sample yielded the 11 T cell receptor beta chains listed below, sequenced in a study of response to subunit inactivated influenza vaccine. In TCRdb, the RT-PCR reads were re-called with MiXCR into one record per CDR3 protein. The sample holds a few hundred thousand distinct CDR3 sequences, 6.5% to 8% seen once. Specimen: PBMCs from blood, collected about 24 months after vaccination. These TCRs come from a man between 45 and 75 years old who received an inactivated influenza vaccine.

The chain employs TRBV27 and TRBJ2-7; D unclear. Germline CDR1 MNHEY, CDR2 SMNVEV (reference sequence). CDR3 length: 14 residues. Trimming left V 3 bases short and J 2 bases short, with 11 bases between. CDR3 amino acids: CASSFGRNTYEQYF. The CDR3, as DNA: TGTGCCAGCAGTTTCGGACGTAACACCTACGAGCAGTACTTC.

V is TRBV11-3 and J is TRBJ2-3, with D perhaps matching TRBD2 (5 bases). CDR1 is SGHNT, CDR2 YENEEA, per germline. The CDR3 is 16 amino acids. V shed 5 bases and J shed 1 base, with 16 bases lying between them. The CDR3 coding sequence is TGTGCCAGCAGCCCAGGCGGACTTTCCCGCACAGATACGCAGTATTTT. This encodes CASSPGGLSRTDTQYF.

Ten or more counts support this clonotype. The chain has TRBV25-1 and TRBJ1-4; possible D gene TRBD1, 5 bases. Germline V CDR1 and CDR2: MGHDK, SYGVNS. The CDR3 totals 16 residues. V was cut by 4 bases and J by 0 bases, with 12 bases left in between. The CDR3 spells CASSGDRSATNEKLFF. The CDR3 DNA follows: TGTGCCAGCAGTGGAGACAGATCTGCAACTAATGAAAAACTGTTTTTT.

This clonotype came up many times. This chain joins TRBV19 and TRBJ2-3; 8 bases are a match to TRBD1. The CDR3 sequence is 14 residues long. Per the germline V gene, CDR1 is LNHDA and CDR2 is SQIVND (reference sequence). V lost 6 bases and J lost 4; bases outside the gene matches: 6. The CDR3 reads CASRPDRASDTQYF. In DNA form, the CDR3 reads TGTGCCAGTAGACCGGACAGGGCGTCAGATACGCAGTATTTT.

This clonotype was seen ten or more times. V is TRBV20-1 and J is TRBJ1-6, with unresolved D. Per germline, CDR1 DFQATT and CDR2 SNEGSKA (reference sequence). This CDR3 is built from 15 residues. The germline V and J ends were trimmed by 5 bases and 0 bases, with 11 bases remaining between them. CDR3 amino acids: CSAQTASSYNSPLHF. The CDR3 nucleotides are TGCAGTGCTCAGACGGCGAGCTCCTATAATTCACCCCTCCACTTT.

In its sample, this clonotype was seen a few times. The chain couples TRBV29-1 to TRBJ2-1; D is possibly TRBD2 (6 bases). The germline V gene has CDR1 SQVTM and CDR2 ANQGSEA. CDR3 size: 17 residues. Trimming pared 4 bases from V and 0 bases from J, leaving 19 bases between. The CDR3 sequence: CSVVGDWMTSSYNEQFF. CDR3 DNA sequence: TGCAGCGTTGTGGGGGACTGGATGACAAGCTCCTACAATGAGCAGTTCTTC.

This clonotype was counted between two and nine times. The rearrangement links TRBV10-3 to TRBJ2-7, with 8 bases matching TRBD1. The germline V gene has CDR1 ENHRY and CDR2 SYGVKD. The CDR3 covers 14 residues. V dropped 4 bases and J dropped 6; count of bases not matched to a gene: 8. CDR3 DNA: TGTGCCATCAGTGGTCAGGGGGCTATCGGCGAGCAGTACTTC. It codes for CAISGQGAIGEQYF.

This clonotype was recorded at least ten times. The chain carries TRBV10-3 and TRBJ2-1; 10 positions match TRBD1. The germline V gene has CDR1 ENHRY and CDR2 SYGVKD. Unmatched junction bases numbered 14, after V lost 3 bases and J lost 9 bases. The CDR3 runs to 17 residues. CDR3 nucleotides: TGTGCCATCAGTGACCTTGTTGTGGGACAGGGGCATGGTGAGCAGTTCTTC. Its protein is CAISDLVVGQGHGEQFF.

The chain has TRBV4-3 and TRBJ2-3; 8 bases map to TRBD2. V lost 0 bases to trimming and J lost 7 bases; unmatched junction nucleotides: 3. The CDR3 covers 14 residues. The germline gives CDR1 LGHNA, CDR2 YSLEER. The CDR3 nucleotides are TGCGCCAGCAGCCAAGATTCTAGCGGGTATACGCAGTATTTT. Its protein is CASSQDSSGYTQYF.

This clonotype was detected many times. This chain connects TRBV27 to TRBJ2-4; D is tentatively TRBD1 or TRBD2 (5 bases each). This CDR3 has 15 residues. The V gene lost 3 bases and the J gene lost 8 bases, with 17 bases spanning the gap. CDR1 is MNHEY and CDR2 is SMNVEV in the germline V gene (reference sequence). CDR3 in DNA: TGTGCCAGCAGTTTTAAATCGGGACGGGGAGACATTCAGTACTTC. This translates into CASSFKSGRGDIQYF.

This clonotype was counted between two and nine times. The genes are TRBV6-1 and TRBJ2-7; D is perhaps TRBD1 (6 bases). The CDR3 runs to 14 residues. Trimming pared 6 bases from V and 1 base from J, leaving 13 bases between. CDR1 and CDR2 from the germline V gene are MNHNS and SASEGT. The CDR3 loop reads CASSPTGQSYEQYF. CDR3 bases: TGTGCCAGCAGCCCCACTGGACAGTCCTACGAGCAGTACTTC.